This T cell receptor (beta chain) was captured in a study of T cell changes during pregnancy in multiple sclerosis. This table comes from immunoSEQ multiplex PCR, and its TCRdb copy is limited to in-frame clones, with some not included. Here the sample spans 73,000 or so clones, 75% to 95% being singletons. Trimming removed 0 bases at V and 4 bases at J, with 5 bases between. The CDR3 is 13 residues long. Looked up from germline, CDR1 is SGDLS and CDR2 is YYNGEE. The receptor comes from a female donor with multiple sclerosis, enrolled in a pregnancy study. Sample: peripheral blood, taken in the second trimester of pregnancy. The rearrangement links TRBV9 to TRBJ1-5; D is unclear. CDR3 sequence reads: CASSVEENQPQHF. CDR3 coding DNA: TGTGCCAGCAGCGTAGAAGAGAATCAGCCCCAGCATTTT. Full variable domain (outside the CDR3, taken from reference TRBV9 and TRBJ1-5): DSGVTQTPKHLITATGQRVTLRCSPRSGDLSVYWYQQSLDQGLQFLIQYYNGEERAKGNILERFSAQQFPDLHSELNLSSLELGDSALYFCASSVEENQPQHFGDGTRLSIL.